One and the same sample provided the 25 T cell receptor beta chains below, sequenced in a study of human T cells and chemical hapten exposure. The time point denotes: patch test 1, 2 weeks after DPC sensitization. The sample's treatment: therapeutic diphenylcyclopropenone sensitization with weekly scalp DPC. One entry per CDR3 protein results from TCRdb running MiXCR on the RACE reads. The profile covers about 120,000 distinct CDR3 sequences, with approximately 15% appearing a single time and around 0.84% taken by the ten largest. Sequences were derived from whole blood, sampled in connection with sensitization to the hapten diphenylcyclopropenone (DPC). Receptors originate from a man aged 18 to 29 with alopecia areata. Some clones in this sample may be carry-over from other donors' samples.

Only a few counts were recorded for this clonotype. This sequence joins TRBV9 and TRBJ1-1; D call uncertain. Trimming shortened V by 5 bases and J by 1 base, and 9 bases separated the two germline ends. CDR3 size: 13 residues. Germline assignment: CDR1 SGDLS and CDR2 YYNGEE. This CDR3 is CASSKSQNTEAFF. Written as DNA, the CDR3 is TGTGCCAGCAGTAAGAGTCAGAACACTGAAGCTTTCTTT. Combining the CDR3 with reference TRBV9 and TRBJ1-1 gives the whole variable domain DSGVTQTPKHLITATGQRVTLRCSPRSGDLSVYWYQQSLDQGLQFLIQYYNGEERAKGNILERFSAQQFPDLHSELNLSSLELGDSALYFCASSKSQNTEAFFGQGTRLTVV.

This clonotype was detected ten times or more. J is TRBJ2-5 and V is TRBV7-4; perhaps TRBD1 as D (6 bases). Germline values: CDR1 SGHVT, CDR2 SQSDAQ. V lost 2 bases, J lost 4 bases, and 20 bases lay in between. The length of the CDR3 is 17 residues. The CDR3 sequence: CASSLNRPFDRRETQYF. The CDR3 region has the DNA TGTGCCAGCAGCTTAAATCGGCCCTTCGACAGGAGAGAGACCCAGTACTTC.

This clonotype was found a few times. CDR3 DNA sequence: TGTGCCAGCAGCTTAAATGGAGGGGGCGCCGGCACCGGGGAGCTGTTTTTT. Its translation: CASSLNGGGAGTGELFF. V and J are TRBV7-3 and TRBJ2-2; tentative D call: TRBD1 (7 bases). In germline, CDR1 is SGHTA, CDR2 FQGTGA. The CDR3 runs to 17 residues. V lost 1 base and J lost 4, with 16 bases in between.

This clonotype was found a few times. The chain carries TRBV9 and TRBJ1-1; D uncertain. The CDR3 is 14 amino acids. The V gene lost 3 bases and the J gene lost 3 bases, with 12 bases spanning the gap. The V gene's germline CDR1 is SGDLS and CDR2 YYNGEE. CDR3 sequence: CASSAGVGYTEAFF. The DNA of the CDR3 is TGTGCCAGCAGCGCCGGAGTGGGGTACACTGAAGCTTTCTTT. The entire variable domain, with the rest obtained from reference TRBV9 and TRBJ1-1, is as follows: DSGVTQTPKHLITATGQRVTLRCSPRSGDLSVYWYQQSLDQGLQFLIQYYNGEERAKGNILERFSAQQFPDLHSELNLSSLELGDSALYFCASSAGVGYTEAFFGQGTRLTVV.

The gene calls are TRBV9 and TRBJ2-7; D might be TRBD2 (5 bases). The V gene lost 4 bases and the J gene lost 0 bases, with 8 bases spanning the gap. The germline V gene has CDR1 SGDLS and CDR2 YYNGEE. There are 13 residues in the CDR3. The CDR3 DNA reads TGTGCCAGCAGCCGGGCGGGCTCCTACGAGCAGTACTTC. As protein: CASSRAGSYEQYF.

The chain combines TRBV10-3 with TRBJ2-7; no reliable D call. Germline CDR1 is ENHRY and CDR2 is SYGVKD. Trimming removed 3 bases at V and 0 bases at J, with 12 bases between. CDR3 length equals 15 residues. CDR3 in amino acids: CAISESASSSYEQYF. The CDR3 DNA sequence: TGTGCCATCAGTGAATCTGCGTCGAGCTCCTACGAGCAGTACTTC.

This clonotype was counted between two and nine times. This CDR3 is CASMLGNRADGELFF. The CDR3 region has the DNA TGTGCCAGTATGTTGGGGAACCGGGCGGACGGGGAGCTGTTTTTT. This sequence joins TRBV19 and TRBJ2-2; D ambiguous. This CDR3 spans 15 amino acids. The germline V gene encodes CDR1 LNHDA and CDR2 SQIVND (reference sequence). V dropped 7 bases and J dropped 7 bases, with 19 bases sitting between them.

This chain links TRBV12-3 or TRBV12-4 with TRBJ1-5; the D is unclear. V dropped 2 bases and J dropped 5 bases, with 10 bases sitting between them. The CDR3 spans 14 residues. The CDR3 is CASSLSGKHQPQHF. The CDR3 DNA sequence: TGTGCCAGCAGTTTATCGGGGAAGCATCAGCCCCAGCATTTT.

The gene calls are TRBV3-1 and TRBJ2-1; D is perhaps TRBD2 (5 bases). CDR3 size: 16 residues. Trimming left V 0 bases short and J 3 bases short, with 12 bases between. Looked up from germline, CDR1 is LGHDT and CDR2 is YNNKEL (reference sequence). The chain's CDR3 is CASSQDGFGGYNEQFF. Written as DNA, the CDR3 is TGTGCCAGCAGCCAAGACGGGTTTGGAGGCTACAATGAGCAGTTCTTC.

This clonotype was picked up a small number of times. V is TRBV7-3 and J is TRBJ2-1; D unclear. V was cut by 2 bases and J by 8 bases, with 16 bases left in between. Germline CDR1 reads SGHTA; CDR2 reads FQGTGA. The CDR3 loop spans 15 amino acids. CDR3 sequence reads: CASSLSATSVDEQFF. CDR3 nucleotides: TGTGCCAGCAGCTTATCTGCGACTTCCGTCGATGAGCAGTTCTTC.

This sequence joins TRBV20-1 and TRBJ1-1; 7 nucleotides match TRBD1. The CDR3 spans 14 residues. The J segment lost 0 bases and the V segment lost 6 bases, leaving 7 bases of the junction unmatched. Germline loops: CDR1 DFQATT, CDR2 SNEGSKA (reference sequence). The CDR3, as DNA: TGCAGTGCCGGCCGGGACAGCATGAACACTGAAGCTTTCTTT. Translation gives CSAGRDSMNTEAFF.

This clonotype was recorded at least ten times. The V call is TRBV5-1, the J call TRBJ1-1, with 8 bases that match TRBD1. In germline, CDR1 is SGHRS, CDR2 YFSETQ. The CDR3 has 15 amino acids. The ends lost 4 bases at V and 4 bases at J; junction bases unmatched: 9. CDR3 sequence reads: CASSPDREWGTEAFF. CDR3 nucleotides: TGCGCCAGCAGCCCGGACAGGGAATGGGGCACTGAAGCTTTCTTT.

This clonotype has ten or more counts. CDR3 DNA sequence: TGTGCCAGCAGCCCAGGGACTAGCGGAGGACAAGAGACCCAGTACTTC. It yields the protein CASSPGTSGGQETQYF. The chain has TRBV7-9 and TRBJ2-5, with TRBD2 matching 11 bases. Germline lookup yields CDR1 SEHNR and CDR2 FQNEAQ (reference sequence). The J segment lost 2 bases and the V segment lost 5 bases, leaving 7 bases of the junction unmatched. The CDR3 runs 16 residues.

This clonotype was recorded many times. This chain joins TRBV2 and TRBJ1-6; D might be TRBD1 (6 bases). The CDR3 consists of 13 residues. Trimming removed 8 bases from V and 6 bases from J, with 11 bases in between. Per germline, CDR1 SNHLY and CDR2 FYNNEI. The CDR3 coding sequence is TGTGCCAGCCAGGGGATTGGTAATTCACCCCTCCACTTT. Translation: CASQGIGNSPLHF.

Only a few counts were recorded for this clonotype. The chain uses TRBV7-9 and TRBJ1-6, with TRBD1 matching 10 bases. CDR3 size: 16 residues. Trimming took 5 bases from V and 6 from J; bases not matched to a gene: 7. CDR1 and CDR2 from the germline V gene are SEHNR and FQNEAQ (reference sequence). In nucleotides, the CDR3 is TGTGCCAGCAGCCCCACGGGACAGGGGATTAATTCACCCCTCCACTTT. This codes for CASSPTGQGINSPLHF.

This clonotype was counted ten times or more. This chain connects TRBV6-4 to TRBJ1-2; D gene unclear. The CDR3 consists of 17 residues. CDR1 is MRHNA, CDR2 SNTAGT, per germline. Between the trimmed V and J ends, which lost 2 bases and 2 bases, there was a span of 18 bases. CDR3 coding DNA: TGTGCCAGCAGTGACAGTATAAGTCGGAACCAGAACTATGGCTACACCTTC. Protein sequence: CASSDSISRNQNYGYTF.

This chain's CDR3 is CASSLPADTGELFF. The CDR3 DNA is TGTGCCAGCAGCTTACCAGCGGACACCGGGGAGCTGTTTTTT. The chain has TRBV7-9 and TRBJ2-2; possible D gene TRBD2, 5 bases. The CDR3 spans 14 residues. Trimming shortened V by 2 bases and J by 3 bases, and 7 bases separated the two germline ends. Germline values: CDR1 SEHNR, CDR2 FQNEAQ (reference sequence).

This clonotype was counted a few times. The chain has TRBV24-1 and TRBJ2-2; a weak D match, TRBD2 (5 bases). Germline V CDR1 and CDR2: KGHDR, SFDVKD. CDR3 size: 15 residues. Trimming pared 2 bases from V and 7 bases from J, leaving 13 bases between. The CDR3 region has the DNA TGTGCCACCAGTGATTCCCGGGGAGCGAACGGGGAGCTGTTTTTT. This gives the protein CATSDSRGANGELFF.

The sample holds many counts of this clonotype. This chain links TRBV7-3 with TRBJ2-1; no definite D call. Per germline, CDR1 SGHTA and CDR2 FQGTGA. The CDR3 consists of 15 residues. Trimming took off 1 base at V and 4 bases at J, with 11 bases between the two ends. Written as DNA, the CDR3 is TGTGCCAGCAGCTTAAGTCTTGCCCAGTACAATGAGCAGTTCTTC. It is translated as CASSLSLAQYNEQFF.

This clonotype was detected many times. This chain joins TRBV21-1 and TRBJ2-7. TRBV21-1 corresponds to a pseudogene. The CDR3 is 12 residues long. The CDR3 DNA reads as TGTGCCAGCAGCTTAAGCTCCTACGAGCAGTACTTC. Translated: CASSLSSYEQYF.

The genes are TRBV28 and TRBJ2-4, with D maybe TRBD1 (6 bases). Germline assignment: CDR1 MDHEN and CDR2 SYDVKM. The CDR3 spans 18 residues. V shed 3 bases and J shed 0 bases, with 18 bases lying between them. The DNA for the CDR3 is TGTGCCAGCAGTTTCCCAGGTGACCAGGGGATAGCCAAAAACATTCAGTACTTC. As protein: CASSFPGDQGIAKNIQYF.

The CDR3 DNA reads TGTGCCAGCAGTTTAATGGGCTACACCTTC. Amino acids: CASSLMGYTF. The genes are TRBV12-3 or TRBV12-4 and TRBJ1-2; D unresolved. V shed 2 bases and J shed 8 bases, with 3 bases lying between them. This CDR3 comprises 10 residues.

The V call is TRBV7-3, the J call TRBJ1-2; 9 nucleotides align to TRBD1. Germline trimming cut 2 bases from V and 9 bases from J; bases unmatched to any gene: 4. This CDR3 region has 13 residues. Per germline, CDR1 SGHTA and CDR2 FQGTGA. The CDR3 sequence: CASSLGQGHRYTF. CDR3 DNA: TGTGCCAGCAGCTTAGGACAGGGGCATCGCTACACCTTC.

J is TRBJ1-1 and V is TRBV28, with D unresolved. V was pared by 6 bases and J by 10 bases, with 15 bases between. Germline V gene sequence: CDR1 MDHEN, CDR2 SYDVKM. The CDR3 sequence is 12 residues long. CDR3 sequence (DNA): TGTGCCAGCAGCCTTCACCCGCAACCAGCTTTCTTT. It encodes CASSLHPQPAFF. The entire variable domain, with the rest obtained from reference TRBV28 and TRBJ1-1, is as follows: DVKVTQSSRYLVKRTGEKVFLECVQDMDHENMFWYRQDPGLGLRLIYFSYDVKMKEKGDIPEGYSVSREKKERFSLILESASTNQTSMYLCASSLHPQPAFFGQGTRLTVV.

The chain combines TRBV7-2 with TRBJ2-3, with TRBD2 matching 11 bases. Germline CDR1 and CDR2: SGHTA and FQGNSA. The J segment lost 4 bases and the V segment lost 4 bases, leaving 7 bases of the junction unmatched. The CDR3 length is 16 residues. CDR3 DNA sequence: TGTGCCAGCAGCTCAACTAGCGGGGGCTTTGCAGATACGCAGTATTTT. Protein product: CASSSTSGGFADTQYF.